Below are 9 T cell receptor beta chains sequenced from a single sample in a study of OX40 agonist ivuxolimab in advanced cancers. The method was immunoSEQ multiplex PCR; TCRdb's version includes in-frame clones alone and lacks a portion of them. The data contain 150,000 to 170,000 clones, approximately 94% of them singletons. This specimen was CD4+ or CD8+ T cells sorted from blood, taken in a trial of the OX40 agonist ivuxolimab. The source is an adult with an advanced solid tumor such as melanoma, head and neck, liver or kidney cancer.

V and J are TRBV9 and TRBJ1-2, with D possibly matching TRBD1 (5 bases). The CDR3 contains 13 residues. Germline assignment: CDR1 SGDLS and CDR2 YYNGEE. Trimming took 1 base from V and 6 from J, leaving 10 bases between them. The CDR3 DNA is TGTGCCAGCAGCGTAACAGGAGTACATGGCTACACCTTC. The encoded protein is CASSVTGVHGYTF. Together with reference TRBV9 and TRBJ1-2, the CDR3 gives the full variable domain: DSGVTQTPKHLITATGQRVTLRCSPRSGDLSVYWYQQSLDQGLQFLIQYYNGEERAKGNILERFSAQQFPDLHSELNLSSLELGDSALYFCASSVTGVHGYTFGSGTRLTVV.

The chain is built from TRBV4-1 and TRBJ1-3, with unresolved D. From germline, CDR1 is MGHRA and CDR2 YSYEKL. There are 16 residues in the CDR3. V lost 1 base and J lost 0, with 10 bases in between. In DNA, the CDR3 is TGCGCCAGCAGCCAAGCCCAACAGAGCTCTGGAAACACCATATATTTT. Protein sequence: CASSQAQQSSGNTIYF.

CDR3 loop: CSVRTGKTSYEQYF. The CDR3 nucleotides read TGCAGCGTTCGAACAGGGAAGACCTCCTACGAGCAGTACTTC. The rearrangement joins TRBV29-1 to TRBJ2-7, with D possibly being TRBD1 (6 bases). Germline loops: CDR1 SQVTM, CDR2 ANQGSEA. Deletions cut 5 bases from V and 0 bases from J, with 14 bases between. The CDR3 spans 14 residues.

The V and J genes are TRBV7-2 and TRBJ2-5; 12 positions agree with TRBD1. Trimming took 5 bases from V and 2 from J; bases not matched to a gene: 9. Germline V gene lookup returns CDR1 SGHTA and CDR2 FQGNSA. CDR3 length: 17 amino acids. CDR3 DNA sequence: TGTGCCAGCAGCCGTAATTGGGACAGGGGGCGGCAAGAGACCCAGTACTTC. It codes for CASSRNWDRGRQETQYF.

The J gene is TRBJ1-5, the V gene TRBV10-3, with D maybe TRBD1 (6 bases). The V gene's germline CDR1 is ENHRY and CDR2 SYGVKD. This CDR3 region has 14 residues. The germline V and J ends were trimmed by 5 bases and 7 bases, with 15 bases remaining between them. CDR3 residues: CAISYTGKGQPQHF. In DNA form, the CDR3 reads TGTGCCATCAGTTATACAGGGAAGGGACAGCCCCAGCATTTT.

The rearrangement links TRBV5-1 to TRBJ1-4, with a tentative D call TRBD1 (5 bases). The CDR3 loop spans 16 amino acids. V lost 2 bases, J lost 4 bases, and 15 bases lay in between. Germline V gene lookup returns CDR1 SGHRS and CDR2 YFSETQ. This chain's CDR3 is CASSFGGGALNEKLFF. CDR3 DNA: TGCGCCAGCAGCTTCGGGGGAGGGGCCCTTAATGAAAAACTGTTTTTT.

V gene TRBV6-6 combines with J gene TRBJ2-7, with 8 positions matching TRBD1. Germline V gene data show CDR1 as MNHNY and CDR2 as SVGAGI (reference sequence). V lost 0 bases and J lost 3; bases outside the gene matches: 1. The CDR3 runs to 14 residues. CDR3 coding DNA: TGTGCCAGCAGTTACTCAACAGGGGGCTACGAGCAGTACTTC. This codes for CASSYSTGGYEQYF.

CDR3 DNA sequence: TGCGCCAGCAGCTTGAACAGGTTAAGCACAGATACGCAGTATTTT. Protein sequence: CASSLNRLSTDTQYF. V gene TRBV5-1 combines with J gene TRBJ2-3, with D possibly being TRBD1 (5 bases). V was shortened by 1 base and J by 0 bases, with 9 bases between the two germline ends. This CDR3 spans 15 amino acids. Germline values: CDR1 SGHRS, CDR2 YFSETQ.

The V gene is TRBV29-1, the J gene TRBJ2-3, with 7 bases lining up with TRBD1. V lost 5 bases and J lost 1; bases outside the gene matches: 3. Germline V gene data show CDR1 as SQVTM and CDR2 as ANQGSEA. This CDR3 contains 13 residues. CDR3 sequence: CSVNGQGTDTQYF. CDR3 nucleotides: TGCAGCGTTAACGGACAGGGCACAGATACGCAGTATTTT.